This is a list of T cell receptor beta chains from one sample in a study of T cells in Graves' hyperthyroidism and ophthalmopathy. MiXCR, run by TCRdb on the multiplex PCR reads, gives a single entry per CDR3 protein. The table has roughly 660,000 distinct CDR3 sequences, 17% seen once. Sequenced input: blood. The receptors derive from a man aged 45-60 years with Graves' hyperthyroidism. CDR3s include the opening cysteine and the closing phenylalanine or tryptophan. Fields, in order: J gene, V gene, D gene, clone size, CDR3 protein. The D gene is left open where the match is weak. Size is omitted from some rows. Given values are once, few, many or a class for expanded clones.

>TRBJ2-5|TRBV18|TRBD2|-
CASSPPYSGGETQYF
>TRBJ2-2|TRBV29-1|TRBD1|-
CSALEAGQANTGELFF
>TRBJ2-7|TRBV11-1|-|many
CASSLAQSSYEQYF
>TRBJ2-2|TRBV5-6|-|many
CASSLAHGVNTGELFF
>TRBJ2-1|TRBV7-2|-|many
CASSLVQGQHEQFF
>TRBJ2-1|TRBV19|-|-
CASSIGKDNEQFF
>TRBJ1-3|TRBV5-5|TRBD1|-
CASSLDRGDGNTIYF
>TRBJ2-7|TRBV30|-|-
CAWSPEIRSYEQYF
>TRBJ2-3|TRBV12-3/TRBV12-4|TRBD2|few
CAGAGAEDTQYF
>TRBJ2-1|TRBV24-1|TRBD2|many
CATSDSRREGSYNEQFF
>TRBJ1-1|TRBV5-5|-|-
CASSLWGNSNTEAFF
>TRBJ2-1|TRBV18|-|few
CASSPPDQQDNEQFF
>TRBJ2-5|TRBV2|-|many
CASSRGTERQETQYF
>TRBJ2-2|TRBV5-5|-|few
CASTRRGAGELFF
>TRBJ1-1|TRBV3-1|TRBD1|many
CAIQGTNTEAFF
>TRBJ1-1|TRBV20-1|-|few
CSARTLRGGENTEAFF
>TRBJ2-1|TRBV10-3|TRBD2|many
CAISDLGLAYNEQFF
>TRBJ2-1|TRBV12-3/TRBV12-4|TRBD2|-
CASSRSGLGLGVEQFF
>TRBJ2-7|TRBV6-2/TRBV6-3|TRBD1|many
CASLPKGGLYEQYF